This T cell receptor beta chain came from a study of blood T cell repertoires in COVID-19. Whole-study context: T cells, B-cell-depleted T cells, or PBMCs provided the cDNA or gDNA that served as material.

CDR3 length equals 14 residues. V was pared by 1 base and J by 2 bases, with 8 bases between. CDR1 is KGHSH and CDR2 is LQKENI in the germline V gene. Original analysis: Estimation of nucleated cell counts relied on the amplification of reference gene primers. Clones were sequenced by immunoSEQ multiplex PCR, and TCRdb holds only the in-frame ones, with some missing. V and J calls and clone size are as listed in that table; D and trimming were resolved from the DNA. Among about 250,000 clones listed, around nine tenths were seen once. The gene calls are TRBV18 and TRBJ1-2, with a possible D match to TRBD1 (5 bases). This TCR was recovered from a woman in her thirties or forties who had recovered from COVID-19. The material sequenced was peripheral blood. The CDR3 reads CASSPLQGNYGYTF. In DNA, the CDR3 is TGTGCCAGCTCACCACTTCAGGGCAACTATGGCTACACCTTC.